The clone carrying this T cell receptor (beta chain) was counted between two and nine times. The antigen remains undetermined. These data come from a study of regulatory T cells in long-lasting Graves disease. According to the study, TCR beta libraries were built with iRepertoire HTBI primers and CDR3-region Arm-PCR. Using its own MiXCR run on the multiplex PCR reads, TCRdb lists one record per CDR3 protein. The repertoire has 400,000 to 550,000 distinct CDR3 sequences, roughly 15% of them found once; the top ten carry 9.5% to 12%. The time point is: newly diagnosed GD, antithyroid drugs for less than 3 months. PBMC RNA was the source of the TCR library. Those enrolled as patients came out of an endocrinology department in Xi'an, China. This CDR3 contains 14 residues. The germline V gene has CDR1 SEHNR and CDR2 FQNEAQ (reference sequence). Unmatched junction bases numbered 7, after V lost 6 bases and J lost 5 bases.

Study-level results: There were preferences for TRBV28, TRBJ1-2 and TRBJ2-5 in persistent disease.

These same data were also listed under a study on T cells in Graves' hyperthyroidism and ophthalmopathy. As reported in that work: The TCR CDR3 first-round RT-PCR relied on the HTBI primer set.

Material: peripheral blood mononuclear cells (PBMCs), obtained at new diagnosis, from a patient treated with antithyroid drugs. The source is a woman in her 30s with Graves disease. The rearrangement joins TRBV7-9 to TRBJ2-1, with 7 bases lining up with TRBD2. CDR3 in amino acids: CASSSRDYDNEQFF. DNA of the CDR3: TGTGCCAGCAGTTCCCGGGACTATGACAATGAGCAGTTCTTC.